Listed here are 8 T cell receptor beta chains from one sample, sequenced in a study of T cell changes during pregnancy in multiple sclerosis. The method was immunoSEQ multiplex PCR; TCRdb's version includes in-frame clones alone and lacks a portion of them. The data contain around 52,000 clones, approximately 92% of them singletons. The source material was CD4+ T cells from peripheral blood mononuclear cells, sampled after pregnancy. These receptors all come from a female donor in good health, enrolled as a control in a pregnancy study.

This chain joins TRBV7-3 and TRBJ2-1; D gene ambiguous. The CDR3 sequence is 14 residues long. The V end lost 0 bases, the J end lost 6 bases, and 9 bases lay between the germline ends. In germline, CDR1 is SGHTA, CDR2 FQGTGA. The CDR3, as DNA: TGTGCCAGCAGCTTAACGGCGCAGGTCAATGAGCAGTTCTTC. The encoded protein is CASSLTAQVNEQFF. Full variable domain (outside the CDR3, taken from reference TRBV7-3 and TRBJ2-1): GAGVSQTPSNKVTEKGKYVELRCDPISGHTALYWYRQSLGQGPEFLIYFQGTGAADDSGLPNDRFFAVRPEGSVSTLKIQRTERGDSAVYLCASSLTAQVNEQFFGPGTRLTVL.

The CDR3 loop is CASGTAGTGLGAFF. In nucleotides, the CDR3 is TGTGCCAGCGGAACCGCAGGGACTGGGTTGGGAGCTTTCTTT. The V gene is TRBV28, the J gene TRBJ1-1, with D perhaps matching TRBD1 (5 bases). Trimming removed 8 bases at V and 10 bases at J, with 23 bases between. From germline, CDR1 is MDHEN and CDR2 SYDVKM. CDR3 length: 14 amino acids.

Here the CDR3 DNA reads TGTGCCAGCTCACCCAGCAGGGCGGGGGGCCTGCGAGATACGCAGTATTTT. Translating it yields CASSPSRAGGLRDTQYF. The rearrangement uses TRBV18 and TRBJ2-3, with 8 bases that match TRBD2. There are 17 residues in the CDR3. Looked up from germline, CDR1 is KGHSH and CDR2 is LQKENI. V was clipped by 3 bases and J by 5 bases; unmatched bases: 13.

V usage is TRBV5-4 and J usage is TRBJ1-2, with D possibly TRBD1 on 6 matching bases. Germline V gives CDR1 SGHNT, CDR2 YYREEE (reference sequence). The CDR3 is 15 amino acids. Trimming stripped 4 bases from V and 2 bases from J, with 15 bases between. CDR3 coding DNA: TGTGCCAGCAGCCCCGGTAACCAGGGGAACTATGGCTACACCTTC. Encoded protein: CASSPGNQGNYGYTF.

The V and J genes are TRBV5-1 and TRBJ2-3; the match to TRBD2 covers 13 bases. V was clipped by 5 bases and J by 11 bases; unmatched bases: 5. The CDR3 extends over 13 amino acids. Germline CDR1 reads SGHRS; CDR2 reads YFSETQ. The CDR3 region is CASRGTSGVRQYF. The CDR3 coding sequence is TGCGCCAGCAGAGGGACTAGCGGGGTCCGGCAGTATTTT.

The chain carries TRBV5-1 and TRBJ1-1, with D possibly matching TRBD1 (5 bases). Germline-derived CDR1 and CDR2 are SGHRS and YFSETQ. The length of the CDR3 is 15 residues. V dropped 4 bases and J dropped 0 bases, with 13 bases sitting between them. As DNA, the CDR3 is TGCGCCAGCAGCAGCCCGACAGTTCTGAACACTGAAGCTTTCTTT. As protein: CASSSPTVLNTEAFF.

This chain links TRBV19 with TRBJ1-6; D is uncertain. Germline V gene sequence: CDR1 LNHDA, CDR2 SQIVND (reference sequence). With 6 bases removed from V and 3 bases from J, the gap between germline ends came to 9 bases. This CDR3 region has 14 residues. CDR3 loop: CASRPGSYNSPLHF. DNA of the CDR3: TGTGCCAGTAGGCCCGGGAGCTATAATTCACCCCTCCACTTT.

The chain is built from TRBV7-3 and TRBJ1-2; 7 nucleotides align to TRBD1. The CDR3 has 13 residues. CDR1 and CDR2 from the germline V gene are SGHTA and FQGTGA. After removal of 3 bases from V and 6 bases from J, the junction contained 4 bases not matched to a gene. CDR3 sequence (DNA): TGTGCCAGCAGCTTTTTAGGGGGCGATGGCTACACCTTC. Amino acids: CASSFLGGDGYTF.